This TCR beta chain was recovered during a study of cytomegalovirus exposure and HLA in healthy donors. Study-wide results and limits: Being productive about 87% or about 30% of the time was typical of most TCR beta V segments in an earlier analysis.

As for this clone: The antigen is unknown.

PCR was performed using 60 Vbeta and 13 Jbeta primers. Produced via immunoSEQ multiplex PCR; TCRdb's table is partial and in-frame only. The table lists about 74,000 clones. The V end lost 5 bases, the J end lost 4 bases, and 20 bases lay between the germline ends. CDR1 and CDR2 (germline): SEHNR, FQNEAQ (reference sequence). There are 16 residues in the CDR3. The chain has TRBV7-9 and TRBJ2-5, with a weak D call TRBD1 (5 bases). Sequencing was performed on PBMCs. This clonotype originated in a female donor in good health and CMV-seropositive. The CDR3 protein is CASSLTHQGSGETQYF. The CDR3 nucleotides read TGTGCCAGCAGCCTAACCCATCAGGGATCCGGAGAGACCCAGTACTTC.